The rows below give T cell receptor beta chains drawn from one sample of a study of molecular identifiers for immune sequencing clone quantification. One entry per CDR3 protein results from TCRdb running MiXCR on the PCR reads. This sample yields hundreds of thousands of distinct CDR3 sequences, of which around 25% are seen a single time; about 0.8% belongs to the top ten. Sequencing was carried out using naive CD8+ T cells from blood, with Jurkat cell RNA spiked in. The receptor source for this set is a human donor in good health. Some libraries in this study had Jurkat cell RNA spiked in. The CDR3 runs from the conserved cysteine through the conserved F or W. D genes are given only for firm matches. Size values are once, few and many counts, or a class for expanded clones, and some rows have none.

CASSLVTDQETQYF,TGTGCCAGCAGCTTGGTTACGGATCAAGAGACCCAGTACTTC,NA,TRBJ2-5,NA,TRBV5-6
CASSLRQREQFF,TGTGCCAGCAGCTTAAGACAACGGGAGCAGTTCTTC,many,TRBJ2-1,NA,TRBV7-9
CASSRQGPPVWNEKLFF,TGTGCCAGCTCGCGACAGGGCCCGCCGGTGTGGAATGAAAAACTGTTTTTT,NA,TRBJ1-4,TRBD1,TRBV18
CSVEASGAYEQYF,TGCAGCGTCGAGGCTAGCGGAGCCTACGAGCAGTACTTC,few,TRBJ2-7,TRBD2,TRBV29-1
CASSLFGLAGTDTQYF,TGTGCCAGCAGCTTGTTTGGACTAGCGGGGACAGATACGCAGTATTTT,many,TRBJ2-3,TRBD2,TRBV5-5
CSASQGTSGRGFYEQYF,TGCAGTGCTAGTCAGGGGACTAGCGGGAGGGGATTCTACGAGCAGTACTTC,few,TRBJ2-7,TRBD2,TRBV20-1
CASMGYEQYF,TGCGCCAGCATGGGGTACGAGCAGTACTTC,NA,TRBJ2-7,NA,TRBV10-2
CASSPRWAANTLDKNIQYF,TGTGCTAGCAGCCCTCGTTGGGCAGCGAATACTCTAGACAAAAACATTCAGTACTTC,many,TRBJ2-4,NA,TRBV7-7
CASSYNLAGGQLRTDTQYF,TGCGCCAGCAGCTATAACCTAGCGGGGGGACAACTGCGCACAGATACGCAGTATTTT,NA,TRBJ2-3,TRBD2,TRBV5-1
CASSKGLAGAGAQETQYF,TGTGCCAGCAGCAAGGGACTAGCGGGAGCCGGGGCCCAAGAGACCCAGTACTTC,NA,TRBJ2-5,TRBD2,TRBV11-2
CARSLGPGMETQYF,TGTGCCCGCAGCTTGGGCCCGGGCATGGAGACCCAGTACTTC,once,TRBJ2-5,NA,TRBV13
CASRPGNDFMAEAFF,TGTGCCAGCAGGCCAGGGAATGATTTTATGGCTGAAGCTTTCTTT,NA,TRBJ1-1,NA,TRBV6-1
CACRDLAVHEQYF,TGTGCCTGTAGGGACCTCGCGGTCCACGAGCAGTACTTC,NA,TRBJ2-7,NA,TRBV30
CASSWTSGRKTQYF,TGTGCCAGCAGTTGGACTAGCGGGAGGAAGACCCAGTACTTC,few,TRBJ2-5,TRBD2,TRBV6-2/TRBV6-3
CASSQGAARAGAEADTQYF,TGTGCCAGCAGCCAAGGGGCCGCGCGGGCTGGGGCTGAGGCAGATACGCAGTATTTT,many,TRBJ2-3,NA,TRBV14
CASSFSTNQPQHF,TGTGCCAGCAGTTTTTCGACCAATCAGCCCCAGCATTTT,few,TRBJ1-5,NA,TRBV27
CASSITGGTNQLQHF,TGTGCCAGTAGTATTACAGGGGGAACAAATCAGCTCCAGCATTTT,few,TRBJ1-5,TRBD1,TRBV19
CASSGTLVITDTQYF,TGTGCCAGCAGCGGGACACTGGTAATCACAGATACGCAGTATTTT,few,TRBJ2-3,NA,TRBV6-1
CASRPGQGEYEQYF,TGCGCCAGCAGGCCGGGACAGGGAGAATACGAGCAGTACTTC,few,TRBJ2-7,TRBD1,TRBV4-3
CASSLESATEAFF,TGTGCCAGCAGCTTAGAGTCCGCCACTGAAGCTTTCTTT,many,TRBJ1-1,NA,TRBV13
CASSSWTGDYEQYF,TGTGCCAGCAGCTCCTGGACAGGGGACTACGAGCAGTACTTC,few,TRBJ2-7,TRBD1,TRBV11-2
CAGSLSGGTDTQYF,TGTGCCGGCAGTTTATCTGGGGGGACCGATACGCAGTATTTT,NA,TRBJ2-3,NA,TRBV27
CASSFSDRTGNFF,TGTGCCAGCAGCTTCTCAGACAGGACGGGGAACTTCTTC,many,TRBJ2-1,NA,TRBV5-8
CASSATNSYEQYF,TGCGCCAGCAGCGCGACTAACTCCTACGAGCAGTACTTC,few,TRBJ2-7,NA,TRBV10-1